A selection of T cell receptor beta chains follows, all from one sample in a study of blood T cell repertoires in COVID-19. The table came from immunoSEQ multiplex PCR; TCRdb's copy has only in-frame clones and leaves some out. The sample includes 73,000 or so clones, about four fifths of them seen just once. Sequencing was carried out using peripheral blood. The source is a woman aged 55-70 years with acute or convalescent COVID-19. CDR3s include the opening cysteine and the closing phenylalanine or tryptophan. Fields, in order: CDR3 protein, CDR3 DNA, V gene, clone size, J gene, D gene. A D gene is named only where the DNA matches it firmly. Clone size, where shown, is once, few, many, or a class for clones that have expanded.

CDR3aa: CASSEGLGREAFF
CDR3nt: TGCGCCAGCAGTGAGGGTCTAGGAAGGGAAGCTTTCTTT
v_gene: TRBV10-2
abundance: -
j_gene: TRBJ1-1
d_gene: -

CDR3aa: CASSDRDRDQPQHF
CDR3nt: TGTGCCAGCAGCGACCGGGACAGGGATCAGCCCCAGCATTTT
v_gene: TRBV9
abundance: few
j_gene: TRBJ1-5
d_gene: TRBD1

CDR3aa: CASSLGRPGGRETQYF
CDR3nt: TGTGCCAGCAGCTTAGGCCGTCCGGGGGGGAGAGAGACCCAGTACTTC
v_gene: TRBV13
abundance: -
j_gene: TRBJ2-5
d_gene: TRBD2

CDR3aa: CASGGRGSTDTQYF
CDR3nt: TGTGCCAGCGGCGGGCGGGGTAGCACAGATACGCAGTATTTT
v_gene: TRBV6-5
abundance: -
j_gene: TRBJ2-3
d_gene: -

CDR3aa: CSVRLNTEAFF
CDR3nt: TGCAGCGTTAGACTTAACACTGAAGCTTTCTTT
v_gene: TRBV29-1
abundance: few
j_gene: TRBJ1-1
d_gene: -

CDR3aa: CASSFGRDRGFEQYF
CDR3nt: TGTGCCAGCAGTTTCGGTCGGGACAGGGGATTCGAGCAGTACTTC
v_gene: TRBV27
abundance: -
j_gene: TRBJ2-7
d_gene: TRBD1

CDR3aa: CASSESGLAGGPDTQYF
CDR3nt: TGCGCCAGCAGTGAGTCTGGGCTAGCGGGGGGCCCAGATACGCAGTATTTT
v_gene: TRBV10-1
abundance: once
j_gene: TRBJ2-3
d_gene: TRBD2

CDR3aa: CASSQKSRVFAYEQYF
CDR3nt: TGTGCCAGCAGCCAAAAAAGCCGGGTCTTCGCCTACGAGCAGTACTTC
v_gene: TRBV4-2
abundance: -
j_gene: TRBJ2-7
d_gene: -

CDR3aa: CASSPRTGGVADTQYF
CDR3nt: TGTGCCAGCAGCCCAAGGACAGGGGGCGTCGCAGATACGCAGTATTTT
v_gene: TRBV11-3
abundance: -
j_gene: TRBJ2-3
d_gene: TRBD1

CDR3aa: CASSSGTDTIYF
CDR3nt: TGTGCCAGCAGCTCAGGAACCGACACCATATATTTT
v_gene: TRBV6-5
abundance: -
j_gene: TRBJ1-3
d_gene: -

CDR3aa: CAWSVIAGNPYNSPLHF
CDR3nt: TGTGCCTGGAGTGTTATCGCGGGAAACCCCTATAATTCACCCCTCCACTTT
v_gene: TRBV30
abundance: -
j_gene: TRBJ1-6
d_gene: -

CDR3aa: CASSPLWGLGTGELFF
CDR3nt: TGTGCCAGCAGCCCCCTGTGGGGGCTTGGCACCGGGGAGCTGTTTTTT
v_gene: TRBV7-9
abundance: -
j_gene: TRBJ2-2
d_gene: -

CDR3aa: CASREGETQYF
CDR3nt: TGCGCCAGCAGGGAGGGAGAGACCCAGTACTTC
v_gene: TRBV5-1
abundance: -
j_gene: TRBJ2-5
d_gene: -

CDR3aa: CASSHPAGGKYGYTF
CDR3nt: TGCGCCAGCAGCCACCCCGCAGGGGGCAAATATGGCTACACCTTC
v_gene: TRBV4-1
abundance: -
j_gene: TRBJ1-2
d_gene: TRBD1

CDR3aa: CASSERDSGEQFF
CDR3nt: TGCGCCAGCAGTGAGCGGGACTCGGGGGAGCAGTTCTTC
v_gene: TRBV10-2
abundance: -
j_gene: TRBJ2-1
d_gene: -

CDR3aa: CASSALFGEQYF
CDR3nt: TGTGCCAGCAGCGCCCTCTTCGGGGAGCAGTACTTC
v_gene: TRBV11-2
abundance: -
j_gene: TRBJ2-7
d_gene: -

CDR3aa: CASTDLAGPTDTQYF
CDR3nt: TGTGCCAGCACTGATTTAGCGGGGCCAACAGATACGCAGTATTTT
v_gene: TRBV11-2
abundance: -
j_gene: TRBJ2-3
d_gene: TRBD2

CDR3aa: CASSVDVQRTETQYF
CDR3nt: TGTGCCAGCAGCGTAGATGTGCAGCGGACAGAGACCCAGTACTTC
v_gene: TRBV9
abundance: -
j_gene: TRBJ2-5
d_gene: -

CDR3aa: CASSPQGQGPPLHF
CDR3nt: TGTGCCAGCAGCCCCCAAGGACAGGGACCACCCCTCCACTTT
v_gene: TRBV7-9
abundance: -
j_gene: TRBJ1-6
d_gene: TRBD1

CDR3aa: CAISERRGGEGYEQYF
CDR3nt: TGTGCCATCAGTGAGCGGCGGGGGGGTGAAGGCTACGAGCAGTACTTC
v_gene: TRBV10-3
abundance: -
j_gene: TRBJ2-7
d_gene: TRBD2

CDR3aa: CASSHSGSDKPQHF
CDR3nt: TGTGCCAGCAGCCACTCGGGGAGCGATAAGCCCCAGCATTTT
v_gene: TRBV6-6
abundance: -
j_gene: TRBJ1-5
d_gene: -

CDR3aa: CASSLGTGSFNSPLHF
CDR3nt: TGTGCCAGCTCTTTGGGGACTGGGAGCTTTAATTCACCCCTCCACTTT
v_gene: TRBV27
abundance: -
j_gene: TRBJ1-6
d_gene: -

CDR3aa: CATSPRQAVGTEAFF
CDR3nt: TGTGCCACCAGCCCTCGACAGGCGGTGGGCACTGAAGCTTTCTTT
v_gene: TRBV15
abundance: -
j_gene: TRBJ1-1
d_gene: -

CDR3aa: CASRFRQVHGYTF
CDR3nt: TGTGCCAGCAGATTTCGACAGGTTCATGGCTACACCTTC
v_gene: TRBV6-5
abundance: few
j_gene: TRBJ1-2
d_gene: -

CDR3aa: CASSLPSVFTYEQYF
CDR3nt: TGTGCCAGCAGTCTACCTAGCGTATTTACCTACGAGCAGTACTTC
v_gene: TRBV5-6
abundance: -
j_gene: TRBJ2-7
d_gene: -

CDR3aa: CASTTGRDSFNYGYTF
CDR3nt: TGTGCCAGTACTACGGGCAGGGATAGCTTCAACTATGGCTACACCTTC
v_gene: TRBV19
abundance: -
j_gene: TRBJ1-2
d_gene: -

CDR3aa: CASSRGLAGGNEQFF
CDR3nt: TGTGCCAGCAGCCGGGGACTAGCGGGGGGGAATGAGCAGTTCTTC
v_gene: TRBV7-9
abundance: few
j_gene: TRBJ2-1
d_gene: TRBD2

CDR3aa: CASSLDPGSNSPLHF
CDR3nt: TGTGCCAGCAGCTTGGATCCAGGGTCAAATTCACCCCTCCACTTT
v_gene: TRBV5-4
abundance: -
j_gene: TRBJ1-6
d_gene: -

CDR3aa: CASSLYGTGTSTDTQYF
CDR3nt: TGTGCCAGCAGCTTGTACGGGACAGGGACTAGCACAGATACGCAGTATTTT
v_gene: TRBV5-6
abundance: -
j_gene: TRBJ2-3
d_gene: TRBD1